This T cell receptor beta chain stems from a study of blood T cells in healthy people across ages. Study in general: Every two T cells gave about one barcoded beta molecule via template switching. General study points: Relative to aged donors, long-lived donors carried more naive CD4+ cells and displayed higher diversity. It was held that the diversity estimates obtained from one million T cells were underestimates.

It was approximately 9 milliliters of peripheral blood that were drawn from each donor. Regarding this clonotype: Antigen specificity is unknown.

Alongside a J-beta primer mix, a sample-barcoded 5' primer served in a second PCR lasting roughly 7 to 11 cycles. A single record per CDR3 protein comes from TCRdb applying MiXCR to the 5' RACE reads. This table holds 600,000 or so distinct CDR3 sequences, more than 20% found once. Trimming shortened V by 1 base and J by 0 bases, and 13 bases separated the two germline ends. This CDR3 has 17 residues. The V gene's germline CDR1 is DFQATT and CDR2 SNEGSKA (reference sequence). The sample comprised blood. The origin of this receptor is an older man in good health. The chain has TRBV20-1 and TRBJ2-6; D gene unclear. Here the CDR3 reads CSARALRVNSGANVLTF. DNA of the CDR3: TGCAGTGCTAGAGCTCTAAGGGTCAACTCTGGGGCCAACGTCCTGACTTTC.